This TCR beta chain stems from a study of sequential checkpoint blockade in melanoma (dated by TCRdb to between 2018 and 2020). Notes on the research overall: Patients were assigned by 1:1 randomization to either first-line nivolumab followed by ipilimumab (arm A) or ipilimumab followed by nivolumab (arm B). Maintenance nivolumab was given following each of the two trial sequences. Findings and caveats that apply to the study as a whole: Larger, independent patient cohorts are needed to validate the response-prediction model that combines TCR metrics and mutation burden.

The immunoSEQ Assay was used to immunosequence TCRbeta CDR3 regions from genomic DNA. Before high-throughput sequencing, the genomic DNA was amplified using bias-controlled multiplex PCR. The study's processing was this. To quantify the absolute abundance of each unique TCRbeta CDR3 region, the sequences were collapsed and filtered. Clonality was defined as 1 minus Pielou's evenness and was calculated using productive rearrangements only. Clones with significantly greater frequencies in on-treatment versus baseline samples were identified using a previously published method. TCRdb holds this immuneACCESS table with in-frame rearrangements only. Some clones are missing; in checked studies, unresolved V genes explain under half, and the rest has no known cause. Clone size and V and J calls were adopted from that table, with D and trimming inferred from the DNA. Across this sample there are about 32,000 clones, with less than 85% seen only once. The top ten clones comprise about 18% of the sample.

CDR1 GTSNPN and CDR2 SVGIG are derived from the germline V gene (reference sequence). The CDR3 measures 15 amino acids from cysteine to phenylalanine. Only the CDR3 portion is preserved as DNA: 45 bases, with reading frame beginning at the first base. The trim is 0 bases for V and 3 bases for J, with a gap of 14 bases between the germline ends. Of note for this clone: The clone's antigen remains unknown. No base quality information exists; no much larger clone differs at one position.

Reading the label with the study, this specimen's treatment or condition is: randomized to nivolumab then ipilimumab (arm A) or the reverse (arm B). No trial patient had received prior DNA-damaging chemotherapy. Thawed PBMCs were sorted on a FACS Aria II flow cytometer to isolate live CD3+CD8+ cells negative for CD19 and CD56. Samples were obtained from patients with melanoma enrolled in CheckMate 064, a randomized, open-label phase II trial of sequential checkpoint blockade. Peripheral blood mononuclear cells were obtained through leukapheresis, purified using Ficoll-Paque, and frozen in human serum containing approximately 10% DMSO. Right after sorting, the blood CD3+CD8+ cells were verified to be >95% pure, and DNA extraction followed.

Source: CD8+ T cells sorted from blood (inferred from file names), taken from a patient given nivolumab and ipilimumab in sequence. In this chain, TRBV30 is recombined with TRBJ1-1; the D gene is possibly TRBD1, with 5 bases matching. This receptor was obtained from a human donor with melanoma. The CDR3 is CAWSVIQEGHTEAFF. The nucleotide sequence reads as follows: TGTGCCTGGAGTGTTATACAGGAGGGGCACACTGAAGCTTTCTTT.